Listed below are T cell receptor beta chains from one sample, sequenced in a study of blood T cell repertoires in COVID-19. The protocol was immunoSEQ multiplex PCR, while the TCRdb copy is restricted to in-frame clones and leaves out a portion. This sample yields approximately 130,000 clones, of which about 75% are seen a single time; roughly 20% belongs to the top ten. Sequencing was performed on peripheral blood. The source is a man older than 75 with acute or convalescent COVID-19. CDR3s include the opening cysteine and the closing phenylalanine or tryptophan. The D gene is left open where the match is weak. For some rows the clone size is stated as once, few or many, or as a class when expanded; others skip it.

V	J	D	size	DNA	CDR3
TRBV5-4	TRBJ1-5	NA	NA	TGTGCCAGCAGCTTGGACGGGGGTCAGCCCCAGCATTTT	CASSLDGGQPQHF
TRBV29-1	TRBJ2-2	TRBD1	NA	TGCAGCGTTAGACAGGGGGCGGACACCGGGGAGCTGTTTTTT	CSVRQGADTGELFF
TRBV11-2	TRBJ2-7	TRBD1	NA	TGTGCCAGCAGCATCAGGGGGCTCGATCCGAGCGACGAGCAGTACTTC	CASSIRGLDPSDEQYF
TRBV28	TRBJ1-1	NA	many	TGTGCCAGCAGTGTACAAGTCGGCGGAGCGAGGAACACTGAAGCTTTCTTT	CASSVQVGGARNTEAFF
TRBV3-1/TRBV3-2	TRBJ2-1	NA	few	TGTGCCAGCAGCCACTTAGGGGCCTACAATGAGCAGTTCTTC	CASSHLGAYNEQFF
TRBV3-1/TRBV3-2	TRBJ2-3	NA	NA	TGTGCCAGCAGCCAAGGTCCTTCCGGGGGACCTAGCACAGATACGCAGTATTTT	CASSQGPSGGPSTDTQYF
TRBV7-2	TRBJ2-2	NA	NA	TGTGCCAGCAGCTTAGTTGGACAGTTGAACACCGGGGAGCTGTTTTTT	CASSLVGQLNTGELFF
TRBV4-1	TRBJ2-5	TRBD2	NA	TGCGCCAGCAGCCGATCCCTCGGGCTAGCGGGGCCTCAAGAGACCCAGTACTTC	CASSRSLGLAGPQETQYF
TRBV7-2	TRBJ1-5	NA	NA	TGTGCCAGCAGCGGGGGGGCAGCGGATCAGCCCCAGCATTTT	CASSGGAADQPQHF
TRBV3-1/TRBV3-2	TRBJ2-7	TRBD1	NA	TGTGCCAGCAGCCACGGGACAGGGTACTACGAGCAGTACTTC	CASSHGTGYYEQYF
TRBV7-9	TRBJ2-3	TRBD1	NA	TGTGCCAGCAGCACAACGGACAGGGGTTGGGCAGATACGCAGTATTTT	CASSTTDRGWADTQYF
TRBV10-3	TRBJ1-6	NA	few	TGTGCCATCAGTGAGTCGAAGGATCTGGGCTTAACCCTCCACTTT	CAISESKDLGLTLHF
TRBV5-6	TRBJ1-2	TRBD1	NA	TGTGCCAGCAGCTCCGCGGGACAGTATGGCTACACCTTC	CASSSAGQYGYTF
TRBV6-1	TRBJ2-5	NA	NA	TGTGCCAGCAGTGGTTGGCGGGGGCGCGGGGAAGAGACCCAGTACTTC	CASSGWRGRGEETQYF
TRBV3-1/TRBV3-2	TRBJ1-6	NA	once	TGTGCCAGCAGCCAACTCCAGGGAGGTTCACCCCTCCACTTT	CASSQLQGGSPLHF
TRBV6-1	TRBJ1-5	TRBD1	NA	TGTGCCAGCAGTGACCGAGTACAGGGGAACCAGCCCCAGCATTTT	CASSDRVQGNQPQHF
TRBV4-1	TRBJ2-7	NA	NA	TGCGCCAGCAGCCTCACGCCGGGACTTACCTACGAGCAGTACTTC	CASSLTPGLTYEQYF
TRBV19	TRBJ1-4	NA	NA	TGTGCCAGTCGGATGGACAGTGGAGCCACTAATGAAAAACTGTTTTTT	CASRMDSGATNEKLFF
TRBV11-2	TRBJ2-1	NA	NA	TGTGCCAGCAGCTTAGGGCAGCGGTCCTACAATGAGCAGTTCTTC	CASSLGQRSYNEQFF
TRBV5-1	TRBJ2-3	TRBD1	few	TGCGCCAGCAGACCACAGGGGCCAGGTACGCAGTATTTT	CASRPQGPGTQYF
TRBV5-1	TRBJ1-1	NA	NA	TGCGCCAGCAACTTCGGACAGACGAACACTGAAGCTTTCTTT	CASNFGQTNTEAFF
TRBV9	TRBJ2-2	TRBD1	NA	TGTGCCAGCAGCGCCGGACAGGGGGCCCCCGGGGAGCTGTTTTTT	CASSAGQGAPGELFF
TRBV7-9	TRBJ2-7	NA	once	TGTGCCAGCAGCTTAGGAGAGCACAGCGGCTCCTACGAGCAGTACTTC	CASSLGEHSGSYEQYF
TRBV19	TRBJ2-2	TRBD1	once	TGTGCCAGCCGGGACAGACGCACCGGGGAGCTGTTTTTT	CASRDRRTGELFF
TRBV28	TRBJ1-2	NA	NA	TGTGCCAGCAGTTTTGAGGAATGGGTCACCTTC	CASSFEEWVTF
TRBV28	TRBJ2-2	TRBD1	NA	TGTGCCAGCAGACGACAGGGAGACACCGGGGAGCTGTTTTTT	CASRRQGDTGELFF
TRBV11-2	TRBJ1-2	NA	NA	TGTGCCAGCAGCTTAGAACCAGGATCCTACTATGGCTACACCTTC	CASSLEPGSYYGYTF
TRBV9	TRBJ1-3	NA	NA	TGTGCCAGCAGCGTAGAGGGCAGCGGCAACACCATATATTTT	CASSVEGSGNTIYF
TRBV6-5	TRBJ2-7	TRBD1	NA	TGTGCCAGCAGACCCGACAGGGGGTACTCCTACGAGCAGTACTTC	CASRPDRGYSYEQYF
TRBV10-3	TRBJ1-1	NA	NA	TGTGCCATCAGTGAGTCATGGGGGGGGAACACTGAAGCTTTCTTT	CAISESWGGNTEAFF
TRBV4-1	TRBJ2-1	TRBD2	NA	TGCGCCAGCAGCCCACGAGCGGGGGTGGATAATGAGCAGTTCTTC	CASSPRAGVDNEQFF
TRBV13	TRBJ2-5	TRBD2	NA	TGTGCCAGCAGCTTCAGCGGGGGGGCCGCTGAGACCCAGTACTTC	CASSFSGGAAETQYF
TRBV5-4	TRBJ1-2	NA	NA	TGTGCCAGCAGCTCGGGGGGGGTGACAACCTATGGCTACACCTTC	CASSSGGVTTYGYTF
TRBV15	TRBJ1-1	TRBD1	NA	TGTGCCACCAGCAGAGTCCTGGACAGGAATACCGTTCCTTTCTTT	CATSRVLDRNTVPFF
TRBV6-5	TRBJ2-3	NA	NA	TGTGCCAGCAGACAAAACACAGATACGCAGTATTTT	CASRQNTDTQYF
TRBV4-1	TRBJ2-7	TRBD1	NA	TGCGCCAGCAGCAAACCGGGACAGAGCTCCTACGAGCAGTACTTC	CASSKPGQSSYEQYF
TRBV28	TRBJ1-3	NA	NA	TGTGCCAGCAGTTTAGGAGGGTCTCCTGGAAACACCATATATTTT	CASSLGGSPGNTIYF
TRBV7-9	TRBJ2-5	TRBD2	NA	TGTGCCAGCAGTTTGGCCGGGACTAGCGAAAAGGGGTACTTC	CASSLAGTSEKGYF
TRBV7-2	TRBJ2-3	TRBD1	few	TGTGCCAGCAGCCCCAGGGGGCTCTCAGATACGCAGTATTTT	CASSPRGLSDTQYF
TRBV12-3/TRBV12-4	TRBJ1-2	TRBD1	NA	TGTGCCAGCAGTCTACAGGGGGCTAGGGGCTACACCTTC	CASSLQGARGYTF
TRBV5-1	TRBJ2-1	NA	NA	TGCGCCAGCAGCTTTGGGGAGACCTACAATGAGCAGTTCTTC	CASSFGETYNEQFF
TRBV24-1	TRBJ2-1	NA	NA	TGTGCCACCAGTGATGAAAGGGGCCTAGGATCCTACAATGAGCAGTTCTTC	CATSDERGLGSYNEQFF
TRBV19	TRBJ1-1	NA	NA	TGTGCCAGTAGTTTGGGGGCTAACACTGAAGCTTTCTTT	CASSLGANTEAFF
TRBV2	TRBJ1-5	NA	few	TGTGCCAGCAGTGATTCTCGGGTTAGTCAGCCCCAGCATTTT	CASSDSRVSQPQHF
TRBV27	TRBJ1-6	TRBD1	few	TGTGCCAGCAGTAGGACAGGGTCCCCCTCACCCCTCCACTTT	CASSRTGSPSPLHF
TRBV15	TRBJ1-6	NA	NA	TGTGCCACCAGCAGAGATGGTCCGGGGAGTAATTCACCCCTCCACTTT	CATSRDGPGSNSPLHF
TRBV7-2	TRBJ1-3	NA	NA	TGTGCCAGCAGCTTCTCGGTCTCTGGAAACACCATATATTTT	CASSFSVSGNTIYF
TRBV6-2/TRBV6-3	TRBJ1-5	NA	NA	TGTGCCAGCAGTTACGTCTGGGGGGGGCAGCCCCAGCATTTT	CASSYVWGGQPQHF
TRBV4-3	TRBJ1-4	TRBD1	few	TGCGCCAGCAGCCAAGTTGGTGGACGGGGACAGGGGCGTGAAAAACTGTTTTTT	CASSQVGGRGQGREKLFF
TRBV18	TRBJ2-2	TRBD2	NA	TGTGCCAGCTCACCCCTTCCGGGACTAGCGGGGGCGAACACCGGGGAGCTGTTTTTT	CASSPLPGLAGANTGELFF
TRBV19	TRBJ1-1	NA	NA	TGTGCCAGTAGTACCCTGGGAGGATGGAGCACTGAAGCTTTCTTT	CASSTLGGWSTEAFF
TRBV28	TRBJ1-1	NA	few	TGTGCCAGCAGTCTACCTACAGGGAGAGAGTTCTTT	CASSLPTGREFF
TRBV7-2	TRBJ2-5	NA	NA	TGTGCCAGCAGCGGGGGGACAGTCAGGACCCAGTACTTC	CASSGGTVRTQYF
TRBV5-1	TRBJ1-4	TRBD1	NA	TGCGCCAGCAGCCAGTCGGACAGGGGGAAAGTAAAACTGTTTTTT	CASSQSDRGKVKLFF
TRBV11-2	TRBJ1-2	TRBD1	NA	TGTGCCAGCAGCACCTACAGGGGCCCAGCTAACTATGGCTACACCTTC	CASSTYRGPANYGYTF
TRBV29-1	TRBJ2-5	NA	NA	TGCAGCGTTGAAGGGCAGGGAAGGGAGACCCAGTACTTC	CSVEGQGRETQYF
TRBV7-3	TRBJ2-5	TRBD2	NA	TGTGCCAGCAGCTCTGGACTAGAGGAGACCCAGTACTTC	CASSSGLEETQYF
TRBV10-3	TRBJ2-2	TRBD1	once	TGTGCCATCACGACAGGGGTAGAGGGCGGGGAGCTGTTTTTT	CAITTGVEGGELFF
TRBV12-3/TRBV12-4	TRBJ1-2	NA	few	TGTGCCAGCAGTGACAGATATGGCTACACCTTC	CASSDRYGYTF